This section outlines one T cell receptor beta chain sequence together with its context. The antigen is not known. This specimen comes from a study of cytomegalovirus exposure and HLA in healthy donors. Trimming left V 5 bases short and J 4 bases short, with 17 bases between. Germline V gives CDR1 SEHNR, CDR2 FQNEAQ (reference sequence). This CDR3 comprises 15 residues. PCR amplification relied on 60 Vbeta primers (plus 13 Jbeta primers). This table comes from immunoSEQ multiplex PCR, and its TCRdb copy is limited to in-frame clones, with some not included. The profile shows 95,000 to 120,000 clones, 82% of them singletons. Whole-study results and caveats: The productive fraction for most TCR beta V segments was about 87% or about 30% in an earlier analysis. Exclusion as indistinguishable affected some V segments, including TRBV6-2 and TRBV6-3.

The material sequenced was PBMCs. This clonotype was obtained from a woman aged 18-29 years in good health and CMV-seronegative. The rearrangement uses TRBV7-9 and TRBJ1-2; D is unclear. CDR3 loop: CASSGEWAGIYGYTF. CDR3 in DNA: TGTGCCAGCAGCGGTGAATGGGCAGGAATCTATGGCTACACCTTC.